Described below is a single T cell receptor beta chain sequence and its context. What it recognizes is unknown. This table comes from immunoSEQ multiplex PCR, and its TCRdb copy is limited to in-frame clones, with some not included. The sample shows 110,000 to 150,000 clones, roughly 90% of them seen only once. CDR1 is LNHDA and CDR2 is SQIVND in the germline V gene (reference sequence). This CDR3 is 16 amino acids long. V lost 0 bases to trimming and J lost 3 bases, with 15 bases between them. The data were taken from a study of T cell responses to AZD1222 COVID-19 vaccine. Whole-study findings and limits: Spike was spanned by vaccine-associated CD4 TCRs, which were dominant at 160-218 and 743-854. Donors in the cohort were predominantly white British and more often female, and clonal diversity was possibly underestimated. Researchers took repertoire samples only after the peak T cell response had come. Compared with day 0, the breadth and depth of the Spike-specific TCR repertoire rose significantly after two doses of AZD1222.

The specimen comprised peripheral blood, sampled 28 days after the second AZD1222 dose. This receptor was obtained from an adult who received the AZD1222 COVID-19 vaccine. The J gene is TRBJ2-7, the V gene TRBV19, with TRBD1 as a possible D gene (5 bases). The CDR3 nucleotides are TGTGCCAGTAGTATAGATCATGCGACAGAAAGCTACGAGCAGTACTTC. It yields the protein CASSIDHATESYEQYF.